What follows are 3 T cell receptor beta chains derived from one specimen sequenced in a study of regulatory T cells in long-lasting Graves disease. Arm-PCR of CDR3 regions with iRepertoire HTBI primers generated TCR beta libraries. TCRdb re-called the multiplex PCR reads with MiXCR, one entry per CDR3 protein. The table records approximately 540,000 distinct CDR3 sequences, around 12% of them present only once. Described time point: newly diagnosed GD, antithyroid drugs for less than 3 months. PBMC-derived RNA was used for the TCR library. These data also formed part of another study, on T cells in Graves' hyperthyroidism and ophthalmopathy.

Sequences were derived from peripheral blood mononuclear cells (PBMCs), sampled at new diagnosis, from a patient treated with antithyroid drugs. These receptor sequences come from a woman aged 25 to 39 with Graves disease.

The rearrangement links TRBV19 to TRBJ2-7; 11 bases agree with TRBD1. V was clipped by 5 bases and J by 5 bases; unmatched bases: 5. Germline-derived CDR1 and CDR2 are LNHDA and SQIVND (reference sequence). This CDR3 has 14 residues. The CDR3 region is CASSAGTGGNEQYF. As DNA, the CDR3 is TGTGCCAGTAGTGCCGGGACAGGGGGAAACGAGCAGTACTTC. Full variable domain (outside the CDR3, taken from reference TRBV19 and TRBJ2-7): DGGITQSPKYLFRKEGQNVTLSCEQNLNHDAMYWYRQDPGQGLRLIYYSQIVNDFQKGDIAEGYSVSREKKESFPLTVTSAQKNPTAFYLCASSAGTGGNEQYFGPGTRLTVT.

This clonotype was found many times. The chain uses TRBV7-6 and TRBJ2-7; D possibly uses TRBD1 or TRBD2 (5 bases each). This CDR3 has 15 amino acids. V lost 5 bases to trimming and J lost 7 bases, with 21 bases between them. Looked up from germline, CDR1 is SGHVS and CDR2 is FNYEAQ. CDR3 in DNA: TGTGCCAGCAGCCTCGGGACCAGCGGTCCTGAAGAGCAGTACTTC. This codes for CASSLGTSGPEEQYF.

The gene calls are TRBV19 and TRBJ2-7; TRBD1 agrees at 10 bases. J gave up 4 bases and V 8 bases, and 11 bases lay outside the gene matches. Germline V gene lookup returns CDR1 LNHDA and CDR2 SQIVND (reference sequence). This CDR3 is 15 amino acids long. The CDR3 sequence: CASADLGTGVYEQYF. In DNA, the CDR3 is TGTGCCAGTGCTGACCTGGGGACAGGGGTTTACGAGCAGTACTTC.